These 22 T cell receptor beta chains share one sample of origin, sequenced in a study of blood T cell repertoires in COVID-19. Measured with immunoSEQ multiplex PCR; TCRdb has only the in-frame clones, and not every one. Here the sample spans roughly 400,000 clones, around nine tenths being singletons. Input material: PBMCs or T cells enriched from blood (not recorded which). The receptor set was obtained from a woman aged 18-35 years who had been exposed to COVID-19.

The chain recombines TRBV21-1 with TRBJ1-3; TRBD1 is the table's D call and was not checked against the DNA. TRBV21-1 is an annotated pseudogene. The CDR3 consists of 15 residues. CDR3 protein: CASSKRGRGGNTIYF. CDR3 in DNA: TGTGCCAGCAGCAAACGCGGCAGGGGGGGAAACACCATATATTTT.

V gene TRBV28 combines with J gene TRBJ2-6; 10 bases line up with TRBD1. The germline gives CDR1 MDHEN, CDR2 SYDVKM. The CDR3 has 18 residues. Trimming cost V 5 bases and J 1 base; bases outside gene matches: 8. CDR3 bases: TGTGCCAGCAGTACACCCCGGGACAGGGGTTCTGGGGCCAACGTCCTGACTTTC. As protein: CASSTPRDRGSGANVLTF.

This rearrangement joins TRBV18 to TRBJ1-6; 10 nucleotides match TRBD1. Unmatched junction bases numbered 6, after V lost 0 bases and J lost 10 bases. The CDR3 consists of 16 residues. The germline V gene has CDR1 KGHSH and CDR2 LQKENI. Here the CDR3 reads CASSPPFGTGVSPLHF. The CDR3 region has the DNA TGTGCCAGCTCACCACCTTTTGGGACAGGGGTATCACCCCTCCACTTT.

This clone showed up just once. V and J are TRBV2 and TRBJ1-1; D is perhaps TRBD1 (5 bases). The CDR3 runs to 13 residues. Germline V gene data show CDR1 as SNHLY and CDR2 as FYNNEI. The V end was cut by 7 bases, the J end by 1 base, with 10 bases between. The CDR3 spells CASTDQGNTEAFF. The CDR3 nucleotides read TGTGCCAGCACCGACCAGGGGAACACTGAAGCTTTCTTT.

This chain joins TRBV19 and TRBJ2-1; TRBD2 agrees at 9 bases. The trim removed 3 bases at V and 8 bases at J, leaving 5 bases unmatched. The CDR3 contains 14 residues. Germline V gives CDR1 LNHDA, CDR2 SQIVND (reference sequence). CDR3 in DNA: TGTGCCAGTAGTATTTGGGCTAGCGGGGATGAGCAGTTCTTC. This encodes CASSIWASGDEQFF.

This rearrangement joins TRBV3-1 (or the pseudogene TRBV3-2) to TRBJ1-4; D may be TRBD1 (5 bases). This CDR3 has 14 residues. Trimming cost V 4 bases and J 6 bases, with 12 bases left between them. Germline CDR1 is LGHDT and CDR2 is YNNKEL (reference sequence). The CDR3 nucleotides read TGTGCCAGCAGCCCAGGGATCTACCATGAAAAACTGTTTTTT. Amino acids: CASSPGIYHEKLFF.

This chain connects TRBV28 to TRBJ2-1, with D perhaps TRBD2 (5 bases). The CDR3 runs 15 residues. Germline V gene data show CDR1 as MDHEN and CDR2 as SYDVKM. Deletions cut 8 bases from V and 0 bases from J, with 14 bases between. The CDR3 nucleotides read TGTGCCAGCCAGAGCGGAGGTGGCTCCTACAATGAGCAGTTCTTC. It yields the protein CASQSGGGSYNEQFF. Supplemented by reference TRBV28 and TRBJ2-1, the full variable domain reads DVKVTQSSRYLVKRTGEKVFLECVQDMDHENMFWYRQDPGLGLRLIYFSYDVKMKEKGDIPEGYSVSREKKERFSLILESASTNQTSMYLCASQSGGGSYNEQFFGPGTRLTVL.

This clone was seen more than once but under ten times. The chain carries TRBV28 and TRBJ1-2; 8 nucleotides line up with TRBD1. Germline CDR1 and CDR2: MDHEN and SYDVKM. V lost 6 bases and J lost 8; bases outside the gene matches: 11. This CDR3 has 14 residues. The CDR3 here is CASSRDRKTMGYTF. CDR3 in DNA: TGTGCCAGCAGCCGGGACAGGAAGACTATGGGCTACACCTTC.

V usage is TRBV13 and J usage is TRBJ2-7; a weak D match, TRBD1 (6 bases). The V gene lost 6 bases and the J gene lost 5 bases, with 11 bases spanning the gap. Germline CDR1 PRHDT, CDR2 FYEKMQ (reference sequence). The CDR3 covers 12 residues. CDR3: CASRWGPNEQYF. CDR3 bases: TGTGCCAGCAGATGGGGGCCCAACGAGCAGTACTTC.

The chain recombines TRBV6-5 with TRBJ1-2, with D possibly being TRBD1 (6 bases). The germline V gene encodes CDR1 MNHEY and CDR2 SVGAGI. This CDR3 is built from 11 residues. The germline V and J ends were trimmed by 7 bases and 8 bases, with 11 bases remaining between them. The CDR3: CASTQGRGYTF. The CDR3 DNA follows: TGTGCCAGCACCCAGGGGCGCGGCTACACCTTC.

This clone came up once. The rearrangement uses TRBV19 and TRBJ2-1; perhaps TRBD2 as D (5 bases). The CDR3 spans 16 residues. Germline CDR1 is LNHDA and CDR2 is SQIVND (reference sequence). Trimming removed 3 bases at V and 4 bases at J, with 16 bases between. The CDR3 region has the DNA TGTGCCAGTAGTATTGCCCTAGCTTCGGCATACAATGAGCAGTTCTTC. Translated: CASSIALASAYNEQFF.

This sequence joins TRBV6-1 and TRBJ2-5; no definite D call. The V gene lost 3 bases and the J gene lost 0 bases, with 8 bases spanning the gap. The CDR3 sequence is 14 residues long. CDR1 and CDR2 from the germline V gene are MNHNS and SASEGT. The CDR3 DNA follows: TGTGCCAGCAGTGATGGCAGGTACCAAGAGACCCAGTACTTC. Translation gives CASSDGRYQETQYF.

V gene TRBV11-2 combines with J gene TRBJ1-1; 11 bases line up with TRBD1. The length of the CDR3 is 16 residues. With 2 bases clipped from V and 5 bases from J, the junction kept 7 bases outside the gene matches. CDR1 and CDR2 from the germline V gene are SGHAT and FQNNGV. In DNA form, the CDR3 reads TGTGCCAGCAGCTTATGGGGACAGGGGGGTCGTACTGAAGCTTTCTTT. Translation: CASSLWGQGGRTEAFF. The variable domain in full, with the rest retrieved from reference TRBV11-2 and TRBJ1-1, is EAGVAQSPRYKIIEKRQSVAFWCNPISGHATLYWYQQILGQGPKLLIQFQNNGVVDDSQLPKDRFSAERLKGVDSTLKIQPAKLEDSAVYLCASSLWGQGGRTEAFFGQGTRLTVV.

The chain is built from TRBV29-1 and TRBJ2-1, with 8 bases fitting TRBD1. The length of the CDR3 is 13 residues. Trimming at V came to 6 bases and at J to 7 bases, leaving 8 bases not matched to a gene. Germline V gives CDR1 SQVTM, CDR2 ANQGSEA. The CDR3 DNA reads TGCAGCGTGCTGACAGGGGTCGGGAATGAGCAGTTCTTC. It specifies CSVLTGVGNEQFF.

V gene TRBV28 combines with J gene TRBJ1-2; no clear D gene. CDR1 MDHEN and CDR2 SYDVKM come from the germline V gene. The CDR3 runs to 12 residues. V was clipped by 3 bases and J by 8 bases, with 10 bases between them. In DNA form, the CDR3 reads TGTGCCAGCAGTTTCAAGAGGGCCGGCTACACCTTC. Translation: CASSFKRAGYTF.

The gene calls are TRBV27 and TRBJ2-7, with 7 bases aligning to TRBD1. Germline trimming cut 7 bases from V and 5 bases from J; bases unmatched to any gene: 11. Germline V gives CDR1 MNHEY, CDR2 SMNVEV (reference sequence). The CDR3 totals 14 residues. The CDR3 nucleotides are TGTGCCAGCACCCTGACAGGGTTTAATAACGAGCAGTACTTC. As protein: CASTLTGFNNEQYF.

The chain couples TRBV6-5 to TRBJ2-1; TRBD1 is a possible D gene (5 bases). This CDR3 contains 16 residues. Germline lookup yields CDR1 MNHEY and CDR2 SVGAGI. Trimming removed 4 bases at V and 0 bases at J, with 13 bases between. CDR3 DNA: TGTGCCAGCAGTTTCGTCAGGGCCAGCTCCTACAATGAGCAGTTCTTC. Translating gives CASSFVRASSYNEQFF.

This clone appeared a single time. V and J are TRBV18 and TRBJ1-2; no definite D call. Germline CDR1 KGHSH, CDR2 LQKENI. The CDR3 is made up of 14 amino acids. V lost 3 bases and J lost 3, with 11 bases in between. The CDR3 protein is CASSPNERDYGYTF. The CDR3 DNA sequence: TGTGCCAGCTCACCTAACGAGAGGGACTATGGCTACACCTTC.

This chain uses TRBV11-2 with TRBJ1-1, with a possible D match to TRBD1 (6 bases). Germline CDR1 and CDR2: SGHAT and FQNNGV. The CDR3 has 13 residues. The V gene lost 1 base and the J gene lost 7 bases, with 10 bases spanning the gap. CDR3 region: CASSLGNRVEAFF. The CDR3 nucleotides are TGTGCCAGCAGCTTAGGAAACAGGGTTGAAGCTTTCTTT.

The chain combines TRBV6-5 with TRBJ2-6; tentative D call: TRBD2 (6 bases). CDR1 and CDR2 (germline): MNHEY, SVGAGI. V lost 0 bases and J 1 base, leaving 7 bases between the germline ends. The CDR3 totals 16 residues. As DNA, the CDR3 is TGTGCCAGCAGTTACTCGGGGGGATCTGGGGCCAACGTCCTGACTTTC. Its translation is CASSYSGGSGANVLTF.

A remark on this clone: The same CDR3 can be traced to other DNA sequences in this sample. The V call is TRBV2, the J call TRBJ1-1; TRBD1 matches at 8 bases. Germline V gives CDR1 SNHLY, CDR2 FYNNEI. This CDR3 comprises 11 residues. V shed 8 bases, J shed 4 bases, and the junction held 0 bases outside the gene matches. The CDR3 nucleotides are TGTGCCAGCGACAGGGGCACTGAAGCTTTCTTT. Translation gives CASDRGTEAFF.

The V gene is TRBV18, the J gene TRBJ1-1; 8 nucleotides match TRBD1. Germline V gives CDR1 KGHSH, CDR2 LQKENI. The CDR3 extends over 13 amino acids. Germline trimming cut 5 bases from V and 4 bases from J; bases unmatched to any gene: 3. Here the CDR3 reads CASSSGGGTEAFF. DNA of the CDR3: TGTGCCAGCTCATCAGGGGGCGGCACTGAAGCTTTCTTT.